This T cell receptor (beta chain) was sequenced in a study of OX40 agonist ivuxolimab in advanced cancers. Some clones are missing from TCRdb's copy, which holds only in-frame ones; the method was immunoSEQ multiplex PCR. The sample gives about 7,400 clones, roughly 84% of which show up once; 25% to 35% is in the top ten. V was cut by 7 bases and J by 0 bases, with 16 bases left in between. The CDR3 consists of 15 residues. Germline CDR1 reads MDHEN; CDR2 reads SYDVKM. The source material was CD4+ or CD8+ T cells sorted from blood, sampled in a trial of the OX40 agonist ivuxolimab. The chain combines TRBV28 with TRBJ2-7, with D possibly being TRBD1 (6 bases). This receptor was obtained from an adult with an advanced solid tumor such as melanoma, head and neck, liver or kidney cancer. CDR3 loop: CASTPYQGISYEQYF. The CDR3 nucleotides read TGTGCCAGCACCCCCTACCAGGGGATCTCCTACGAGCAGTACTTC.